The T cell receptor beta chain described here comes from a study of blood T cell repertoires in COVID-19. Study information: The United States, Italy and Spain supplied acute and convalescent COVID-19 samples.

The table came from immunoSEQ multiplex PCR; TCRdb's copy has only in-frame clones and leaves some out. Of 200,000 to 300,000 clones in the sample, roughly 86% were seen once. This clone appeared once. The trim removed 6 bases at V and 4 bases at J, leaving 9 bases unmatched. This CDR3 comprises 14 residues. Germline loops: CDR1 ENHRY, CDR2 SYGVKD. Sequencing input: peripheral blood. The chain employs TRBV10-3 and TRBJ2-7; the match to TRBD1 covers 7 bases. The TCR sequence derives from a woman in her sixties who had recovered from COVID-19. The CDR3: CAIRPSGTEYEQYF. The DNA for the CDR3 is TGTGCCATCAGGCCCTCCGGGACAGAATACGAGCAGTACTTC.